This T cell receptor (beta chain) was recorded in a study of neurological immune-mediated disorders. 5'RACE generated cDNA with 10-nucleotide random UMIs. Each sequencing run yielded over 190 million TCR-beta sequences from 15-18 subjects. TCRdb re-analysed the 5' RACE reads in MiXCR, keeping a single row per CDR3 protein. The sample gives tens of thousands of distinct CDR3 sequences, about 4.9% of which show up once; about 6.9% is in the top ten. By sample share, this clonotype is medium-sized. Sequenced material: PBMCs. The TCR comes from a man younger than 40 with multiple sclerosis.

CDR3 sequence (DNA): TGTGCCAGCAGTCCCCGGGACGGGAGGGAAGAGACCCAGTACTTC. This gives the protein CASSPRDGREETQYF. This chain uses TRBV27 with TRBJ2-5; 8 bases line up with TRBD2. V was pared by 5 bases and J by 3 bases, with 8 bases of the junction left unmatched. The CDR3 has 15 amino acids. Per germline, CDR1 MNHEY and CDR2 SMNVEV (reference sequence).